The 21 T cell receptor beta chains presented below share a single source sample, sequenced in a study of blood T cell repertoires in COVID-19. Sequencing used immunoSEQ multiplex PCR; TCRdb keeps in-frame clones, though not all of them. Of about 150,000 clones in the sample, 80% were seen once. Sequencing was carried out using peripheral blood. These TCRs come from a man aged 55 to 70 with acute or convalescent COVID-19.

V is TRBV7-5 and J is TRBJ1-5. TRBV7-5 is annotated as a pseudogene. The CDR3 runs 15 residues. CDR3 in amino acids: CARSAHGISNQPQHF. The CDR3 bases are TGTGCCAGAAGCGCGCACGGGATCTCAAATCAGCCCCAGCATTTT.

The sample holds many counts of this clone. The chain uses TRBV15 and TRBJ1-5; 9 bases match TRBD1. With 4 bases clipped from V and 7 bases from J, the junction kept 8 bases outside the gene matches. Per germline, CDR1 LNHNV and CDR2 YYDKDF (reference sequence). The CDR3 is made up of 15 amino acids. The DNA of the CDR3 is TGTGCCACCAGCAACCGGGGGACAGGGCGACAGCCCCAGCATTTT. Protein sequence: CATSNRGTGRQPQHF.

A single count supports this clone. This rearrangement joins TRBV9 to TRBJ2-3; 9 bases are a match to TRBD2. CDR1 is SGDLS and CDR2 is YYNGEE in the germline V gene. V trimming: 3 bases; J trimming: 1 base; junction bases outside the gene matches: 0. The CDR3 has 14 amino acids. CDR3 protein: CASSASGGTDTQYF. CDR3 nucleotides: TGTGCCAGCAGCGCTAGCGGGGGCACAGATACGCAGTATTTT.

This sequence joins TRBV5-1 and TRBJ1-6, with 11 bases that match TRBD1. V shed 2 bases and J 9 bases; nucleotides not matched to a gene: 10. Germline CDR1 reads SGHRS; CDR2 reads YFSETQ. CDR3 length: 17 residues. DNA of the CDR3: TGCGCCAGCAGCTTAAGGACAGGGGGCGCCTTGGGTTCACCCCTCCACTTT. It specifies CASSLRTGGALGSPLHF.

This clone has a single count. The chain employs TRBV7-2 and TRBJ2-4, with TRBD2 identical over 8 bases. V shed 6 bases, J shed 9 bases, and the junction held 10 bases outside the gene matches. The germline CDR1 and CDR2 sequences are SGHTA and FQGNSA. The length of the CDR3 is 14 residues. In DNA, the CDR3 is TGTGCCAGCAGGTCCGGGGGGGGCCCCAGCATTCAGTACTTC. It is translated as CASRSGGGPSIQYF.

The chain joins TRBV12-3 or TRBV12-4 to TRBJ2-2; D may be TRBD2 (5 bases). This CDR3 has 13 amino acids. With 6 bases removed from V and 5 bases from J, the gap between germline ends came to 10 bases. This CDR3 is CASSRGSTGELFF. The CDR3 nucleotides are TGTGCCAGCAGCCGAGGGAGTACCGGGGAGCTGTTTTTT.

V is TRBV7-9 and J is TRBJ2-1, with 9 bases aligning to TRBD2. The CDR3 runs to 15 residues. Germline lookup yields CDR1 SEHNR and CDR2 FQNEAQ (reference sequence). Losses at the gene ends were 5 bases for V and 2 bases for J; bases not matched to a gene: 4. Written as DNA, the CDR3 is TGTGCCAGCAGCCCTAGCGGGACCCCCTACAATGAGCAGTTCTTC. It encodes CASSPSGTPYNEQFF. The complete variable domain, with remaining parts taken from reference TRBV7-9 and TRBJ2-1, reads DTGVSQNPRHKITKRGQNVTFRCDPISEHNRLYWYRQTLGQGPEFLTYFQNEAQLEKSRLLSDRFSAERPKGSFSTLEIQRTEQGDSAMYLCASSPSGTPYNEQFFGPGTRLTVL.

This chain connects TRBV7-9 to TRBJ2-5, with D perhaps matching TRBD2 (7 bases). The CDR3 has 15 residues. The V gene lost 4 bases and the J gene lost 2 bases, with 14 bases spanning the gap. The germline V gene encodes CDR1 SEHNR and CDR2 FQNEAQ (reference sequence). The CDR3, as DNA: TGTGCCAGCAGCTCACTGAGGGGGGGACAAGAGACCCAGTACTTC. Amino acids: CASSSLRGGQETQYF.

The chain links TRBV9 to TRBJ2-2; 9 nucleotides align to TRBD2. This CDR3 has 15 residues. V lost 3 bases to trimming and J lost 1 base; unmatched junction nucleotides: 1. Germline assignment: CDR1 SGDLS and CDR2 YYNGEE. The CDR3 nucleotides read TGTGCCAGCAGCGGAGCGGGGGGGAACACCGGGGAGCTGTTTTTT. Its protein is CASSGAGGNTGELFF.

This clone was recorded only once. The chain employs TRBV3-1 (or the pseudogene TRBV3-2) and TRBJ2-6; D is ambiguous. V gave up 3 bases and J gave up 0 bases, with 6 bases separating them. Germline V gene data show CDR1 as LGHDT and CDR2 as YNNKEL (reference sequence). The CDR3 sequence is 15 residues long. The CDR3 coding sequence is TGTGCCAGCAGCCACATCGGCTCTGGGGCCAACGTCCTGACTTTC. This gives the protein CASSHIGSGANVLTF.

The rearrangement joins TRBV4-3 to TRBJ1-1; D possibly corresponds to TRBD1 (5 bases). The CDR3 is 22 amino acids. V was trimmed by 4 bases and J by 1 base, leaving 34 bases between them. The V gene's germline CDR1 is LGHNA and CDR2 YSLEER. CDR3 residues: CASSRGLRHPVPPRTPNTEAFF. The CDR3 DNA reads TGCGCCAGCAGCCGGGGACTAAGACACCCGGTTCCCCCCCGCACACCGAACACTGAAGCTTTCTTT.

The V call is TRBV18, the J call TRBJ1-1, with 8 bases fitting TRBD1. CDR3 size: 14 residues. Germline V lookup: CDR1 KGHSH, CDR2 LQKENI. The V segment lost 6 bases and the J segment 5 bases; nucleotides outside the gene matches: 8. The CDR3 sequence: CASSQGQAGTEAFF. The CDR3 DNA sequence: TGTGCCAGCTCGCAGGGACAGGCGGGTACTGAAGCTTTCTTT.

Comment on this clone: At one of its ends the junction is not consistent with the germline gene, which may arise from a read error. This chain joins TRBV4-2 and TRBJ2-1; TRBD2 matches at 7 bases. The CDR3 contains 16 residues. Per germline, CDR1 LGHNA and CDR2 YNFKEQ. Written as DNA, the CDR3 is TGTGCCAGCACCCAAATACCCGGACTAGGGACCAATGAGCAGTTCTTC. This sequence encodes CASTQIPGLGTNEQFF.

The CDR3 nucleotides are TGTGCCGGGGGGGACAGGGGGCAGAATGGCTACACCTTC. Translating gives CAGGDRGQNGYTF. The rearrangement uses TRBV28 and TRBJ1-2, with TRBD1 matching 12 bases. CDR1 and CDR2 (germline): MDHEN, SYDVKM. After removal of 11 bases from V and 6 bases from J, the junction contained 7 bases not matched to a gene. The CDR3 covers 13 residues.

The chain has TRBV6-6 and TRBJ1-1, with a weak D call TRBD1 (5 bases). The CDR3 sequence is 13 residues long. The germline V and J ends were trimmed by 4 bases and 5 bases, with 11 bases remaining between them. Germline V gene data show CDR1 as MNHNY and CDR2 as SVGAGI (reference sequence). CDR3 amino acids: CASSSLGGTEAFF. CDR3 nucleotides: TGTGCCAGCAGTTCGCTCGGGGGGACTGAAGCTTTCTTT.

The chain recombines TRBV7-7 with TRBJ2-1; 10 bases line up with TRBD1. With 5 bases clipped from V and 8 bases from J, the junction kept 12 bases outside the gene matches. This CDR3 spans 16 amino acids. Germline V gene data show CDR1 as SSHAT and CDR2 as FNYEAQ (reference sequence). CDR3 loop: CASSPYRDRGGDEQFF. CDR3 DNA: TGTGCCAGCAGCCCATACCGGGACAGGGGTGGCGATGAGCAGTTCTTC.

In nucleotides, the CDR3 is TGTGCCAGCAGCTTCGGACTAAGCACAGATACGCAGTATTTT. This sequence encodes CASSFGLSTDTQYF. The rearrangement joins TRBV5-4 to TRBJ2-3, with TRBD2 as a possible D gene (6 bases). Per the germline V gene, CDR1 is SGHNT and CDR2 is YYREEE (reference sequence). This CDR3 is 14 amino acids long. The ends were cut back, 2 bases at V and 0 bases at J, with 7 bases in the middle. Variable domain in full (rest from reference TRBV5-4 and TRBJ2-3): ETGVTQSPTHLIKTRGQQVTLRCSSQSGHNTVSWYQQALGQGPQFIFQYYREEENGRGNFPPRFSGLQFPNYSSELNVNALELDDSALYLCASSFGLSTDTQYFGPGTRLTVL.

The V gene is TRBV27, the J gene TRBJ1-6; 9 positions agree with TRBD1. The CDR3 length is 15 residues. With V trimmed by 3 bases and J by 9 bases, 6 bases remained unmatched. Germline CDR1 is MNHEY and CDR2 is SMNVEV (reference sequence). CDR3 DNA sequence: TGTGCCAGCAGTTTCCGGGACAGGGCGGTTTCACCCCTCCACTTT. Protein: CASSFRDRAVSPLHF.

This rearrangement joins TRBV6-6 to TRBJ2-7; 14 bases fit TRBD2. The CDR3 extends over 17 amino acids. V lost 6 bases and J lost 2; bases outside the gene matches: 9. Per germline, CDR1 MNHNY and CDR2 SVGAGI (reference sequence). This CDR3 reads CASSRGLAGGSTYEQYF. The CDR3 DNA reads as TGTGCCAGCAGCCGAGGACTAGCGGGAGGTTCAACCTACGAGCAGTACTTC.

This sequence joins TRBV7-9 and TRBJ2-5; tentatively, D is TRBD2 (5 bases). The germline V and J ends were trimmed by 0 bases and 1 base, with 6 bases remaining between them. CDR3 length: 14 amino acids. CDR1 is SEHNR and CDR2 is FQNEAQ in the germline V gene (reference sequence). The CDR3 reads CASSLASGQETQYF. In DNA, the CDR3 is TGTGCCAGCAGCTTAGCGAGCGGCCAAGAGACCCAGTACTTC.

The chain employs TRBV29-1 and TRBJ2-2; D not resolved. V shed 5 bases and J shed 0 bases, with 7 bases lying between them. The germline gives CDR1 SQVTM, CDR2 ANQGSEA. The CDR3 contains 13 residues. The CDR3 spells CSVSTANTGELFF. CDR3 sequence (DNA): TGCAGCGTTTCCACGGCGAACACCGGGGAGCTGTTTTTT.